This TCR beta chain is drawn from a study of cytomegalovirus exposure and HLA in healthy donors. Study results and limitations: An assumption of roughly uniform sequencing depth across donors underlay the presence/absence analyses.

Each donor was healthy, and each was a bone marrow donor. The PCR was carried out with 60 Vbeta primers and 13 Jbeta primers. Produced via immunoSEQ multiplex PCR; TCRdb's table is partial and in-frame only. Of tens of thousands of clones listed, 80% to 90% are singletons. With regard to this clone: The antigen is not known.

Germline V gene data show CDR1 as SEHNR and CDR2 as FQNEAQ (reference sequence). This CDR3 is built from 14 residues. V shed 5 bases and J 3 bases; nucleotides not matched to a gene: 2. The chain joins TRBV7-9 to TRBJ1-1; 11 nucleotides align to TRBD1. The receptor comes from a woman aged 18-30 years in good health and CMV-seronegative. Material for sequencing was PBMCs. CDR3 in amino acids: CASSTGQGDTEAFF. CDR3 DNA: TGTGCCAGCAGCACGGGACAGGGGGACACTGAAGCTTTCTTT.